This record covers a single T cell receptor (beta chain). The target of this receptor is not known. The record has no base qualities; no much larger clone is one base away. V is clipped by 8 bases and J by 2 bases, and the sequence between their germline boundaries is 22 bases long. Counted from cysteine to phenylalanine, this CDR3 has 15 amino acids. CDR3 DNA only is kept here, 45 bases in frame from base 1. The germline V gene encodes CDR1 SQVTM and CDR2 ANQGSEA. Healthy HIV-negative adults with no recently reported acute infections or vaccinations were included as donors. All donors were Caucasian adults living in Nashville, Tennessee, USA. CD4+ T cells were enriched by magnetic negative selection, after which naive cells were positively selected on CD45RA and the negative fraction was taken as the memory subset. Blood was obtained by leukapheresis, after which PBMCs were separated by Ficoll-Histopaque density gradient centrifugation and cryopreserved in liquid nitrogen vapor phase. Purity and quantity of every magnetically sorted T cell population were checked by analytical flow cytometry. Each sorted fraction had its genomic DNA isolated and then quantified by UV absorbance on a Nanodrop 2000c.

The sample comes from a study of shared clonotypes between healthy human individuals (dated by TCRdb to 2020 to 2021). In terms of the full investigation: The cohort comprised a couple of women and a few men aged 18 to 49 years. Libraries were prepared and TCR repertoires were sequenced by different laboratories using diverse techniques, in order to increase sequencing depth and limit assay-specific biases. Each donor's leukapheresis produced roughly between about 0.85 and 10 billion PBMCs. Per donor, three plates each were used for CD4 naive and CD4 memory, two for CD8 naive, and one for CD8 memory. The study deeply sequenced blood TCR repertoires of several healthy adults to estimate repertoire size and the extent of clonotype sharing between individuals.

TCR CDR3 regions were amplified from genomic DNA by multiplex PCR using the deep immunoSEQ assay. Extracted genomic DNA from each cell subset was distributed evenly across all wells of several immunoSEQ 96-well plates, and each plate was treated as a replicate. For sorted subsets, each replicate PCR was loaded with 200 ng genomic DNA, equivalent to about 30,000 T cell genomes. The purified libraries were quantified using a Qubit 3.0 fluorometer, sized with a Bioanalyzer 2100, and then quantified again using the KAPA Library Quantification kit. Every immunoSEQ 96-well plate was sequenced on a separate single-read 150-cycle Illumina NextSeq 550 flow cell. Processing in the source paper ran as follows. The immunoSEQ output contained only junctional sequences without quality scores, so filtering could not match that applied to full-length reads. To assign V/J genes and CDR3, sequences were annotated using PyIR, a Python wrapper for IgBLAST v1.9, with IMGT germline references. Any read was removed if the V/J assignment was weak (E-value above 1e-6), the CDR3 was missing, or the read contained stop codons, out-of-frame junctions, or ambiguous translated residues. A V3J clonotype was defined by an identical inferred V gene, J gene, and CDR3 amino acid sequence. The percentage overlap between two repertoires was calculated by dividing the number of shared unique clonotypes by the size of the smaller repertoire. Repertoire richness was assessed with RTK rarefaction, the Chao1 estimator, and Recon v2.1 estimates of unobserved clonotypes. Generation probabilities for all TCRbeta clonotypes obtained by the gDNA method from a handful of donors were computed using OLGA. TCRdb carries this immuneACCESS record with in-frame sequences only. Its versions omit some clonotypes, under half of them owing to an unresolved V gene in the studies checked, with the rest unexplained. The V and J calls and clone size were taken over from that table, and D and trimming were inferred from the DNA. The table for this sample lists 2 million to 2.5 million clones; over 85% of them were counted only once. 0.13% of the sample lies in the top ten.

Points the paper makes about the study in general: Incomplete sequencing was indicated by rarefaction of sorted-subset datasets, despite the large sequencing depth. Based on pairwise subsampling, the degree of clonotype sharing among donors was expected to be affected by sequencing depth. Because the study included a small number of donors, the genetic and exposure-history diversity represented was limited. Only blood was sampled, and tissue TCR repertoires likely differ from those in blood. Across four donors, about 5% of naive CD4, over 3% of naive CD8, around 2.1% of memory CD4, and approximately 0.4% of memory CD8 clonotypes were shared. Naive subsets generally had larger estimated clonotype richness than memory subsets. Higher generation probabilities were observed for clonotypes shared by all four sorted-subset donors than for non-shared clonotypes.

The clonotype comes from a man aged 18 to 29 in good health. The sequence joins TRBV29-1 to TRBJ2-7, with a tentative D gene TRBD1 over 8 matching bases. The sequencing sample was made of naive CD4+ T cells sorted from blood. The cell subset or site label on this specimen signifies: CD45RA+ positively selected. The CDR3 loop reads CSIGQGGSVTYEQYF. The DNA reads as follows: TGCAGCATAGGACAGGGAGGGTCAGTTACCTACGAGCAGTACTTC.